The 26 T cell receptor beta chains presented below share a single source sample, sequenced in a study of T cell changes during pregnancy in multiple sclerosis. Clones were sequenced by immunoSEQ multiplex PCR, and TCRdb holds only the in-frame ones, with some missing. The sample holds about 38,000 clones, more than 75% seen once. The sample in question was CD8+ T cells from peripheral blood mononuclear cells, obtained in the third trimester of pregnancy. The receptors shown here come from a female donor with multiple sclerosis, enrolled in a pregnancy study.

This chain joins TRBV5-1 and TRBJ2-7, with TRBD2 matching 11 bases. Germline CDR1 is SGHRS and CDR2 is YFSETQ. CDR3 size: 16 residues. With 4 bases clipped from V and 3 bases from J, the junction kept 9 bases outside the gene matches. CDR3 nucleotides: TGCGCCAGCAGCCCAGAACCTAGCGGGGGGAACTACGAGCAGTACTTC. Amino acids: CASSPEPSGGNYEQYF.

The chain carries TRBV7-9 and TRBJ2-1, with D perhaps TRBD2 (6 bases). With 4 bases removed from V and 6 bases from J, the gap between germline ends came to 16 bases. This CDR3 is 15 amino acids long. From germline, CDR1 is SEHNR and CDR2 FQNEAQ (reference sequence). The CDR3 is CASSSGTGGANEQFF. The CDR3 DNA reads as TGTGCCAGCAGCTCTGGGACTGGCGGGGCCAATGAGCAGTTCTTC.

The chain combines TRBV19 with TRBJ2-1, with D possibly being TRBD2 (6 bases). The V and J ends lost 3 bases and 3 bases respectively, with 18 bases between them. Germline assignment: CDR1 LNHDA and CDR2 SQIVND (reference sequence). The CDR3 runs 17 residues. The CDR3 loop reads CASSISYGEAFYNEQFF. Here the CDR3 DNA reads TGTGCCAGTAGTATCTCCTACGGGGAGGCCTTCTACAATGAGCAGTTCTTC.

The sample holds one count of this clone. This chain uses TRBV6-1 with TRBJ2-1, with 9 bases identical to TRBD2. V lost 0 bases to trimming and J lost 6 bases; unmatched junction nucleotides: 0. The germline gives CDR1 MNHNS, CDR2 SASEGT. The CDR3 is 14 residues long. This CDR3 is CASSEARGGNEQFF. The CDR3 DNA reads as TGTGCCAGCAGTGAAGCGCGGGGGGGCAATGAGCAGTTCTTC.

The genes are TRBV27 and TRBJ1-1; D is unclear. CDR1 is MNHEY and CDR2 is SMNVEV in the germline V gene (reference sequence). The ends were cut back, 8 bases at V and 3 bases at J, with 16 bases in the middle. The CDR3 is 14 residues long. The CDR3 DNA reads TGTGCCAGCTGCCCGGGAGGCTGCGACACTGAAGCTTTCTTT. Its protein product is CASCPGGCDTEAFF.

CDR3 nucleotide sequence: TGTGCCTGGAGTTGGGAGATCTATGGCTACACCTTC. Its protein is CAWSWEIYGYTF. V gene TRBV30 combines with J gene TRBJ1-2, with unresolved D. This CDR3 region has 12 residues. Germline CDR1 is GTSNPN and CDR2 is SVGIG (reference sequence). Trimming took 2 bases from V and 4 from J, leaving 8 bases between them.

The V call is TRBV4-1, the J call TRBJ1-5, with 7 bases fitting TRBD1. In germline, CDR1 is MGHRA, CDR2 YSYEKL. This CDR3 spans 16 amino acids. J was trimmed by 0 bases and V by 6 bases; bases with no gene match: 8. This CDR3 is CASRDRKDYSNQPQHF. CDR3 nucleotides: TGCGCCAGCAGGGACAGGAAAGATTATAGCAATCAGCCCCAGCATTTT.

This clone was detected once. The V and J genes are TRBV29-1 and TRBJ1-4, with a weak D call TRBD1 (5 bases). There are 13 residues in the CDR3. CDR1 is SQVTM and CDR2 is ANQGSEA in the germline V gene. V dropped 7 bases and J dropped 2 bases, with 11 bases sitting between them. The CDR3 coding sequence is TGCAGCGCCTTGGGACTGACTAATGAAAAACTGTTTTTT. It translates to CSALGLTNEKLFF.

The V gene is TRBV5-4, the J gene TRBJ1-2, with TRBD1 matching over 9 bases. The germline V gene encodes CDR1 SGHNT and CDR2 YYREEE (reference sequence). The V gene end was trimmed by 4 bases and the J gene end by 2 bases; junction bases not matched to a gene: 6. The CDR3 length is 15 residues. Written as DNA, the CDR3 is TGTGCCAGCAGCATTAACAGGGGGCTGAACTATGGCTACACCTTC. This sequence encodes CASSINRGLNYGYTF. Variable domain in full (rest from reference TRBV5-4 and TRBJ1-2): ETGVTQSPTHLIKTRGQQVTLRCSSQSGHNTVSWYQQALGQGPQFIFQYYREEENGRGNFPPRFSGLQFPNYSSELNVNALELDDSALYLCASSINRGLNYGYTFGSGTRLTVV.

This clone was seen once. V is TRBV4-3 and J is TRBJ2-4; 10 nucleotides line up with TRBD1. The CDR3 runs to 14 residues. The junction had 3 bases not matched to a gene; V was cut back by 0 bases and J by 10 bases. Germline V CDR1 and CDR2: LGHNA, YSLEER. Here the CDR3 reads CASSQEWDRGIQYF. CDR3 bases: TGCGCCAGCAGCCAAGAGTGGGACAGGGGAATTCAGTACTTC.

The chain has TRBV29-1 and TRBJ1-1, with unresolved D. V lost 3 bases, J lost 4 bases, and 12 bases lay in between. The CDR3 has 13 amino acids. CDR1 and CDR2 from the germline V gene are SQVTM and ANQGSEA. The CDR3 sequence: CSVDGRISTEAFF. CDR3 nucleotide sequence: TGCAGCGTTGACGGGAGGATCAGCACTGAAGCTTTCTTT.

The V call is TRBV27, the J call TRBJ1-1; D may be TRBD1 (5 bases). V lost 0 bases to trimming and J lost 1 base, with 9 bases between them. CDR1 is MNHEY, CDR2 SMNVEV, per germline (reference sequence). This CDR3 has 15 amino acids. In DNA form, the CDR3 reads TGTGCCAGCAGTTTATCCAGGGCCCCGAACACTGAAGCTTTCTTT. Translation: CASSLSRAPNTEAFF.

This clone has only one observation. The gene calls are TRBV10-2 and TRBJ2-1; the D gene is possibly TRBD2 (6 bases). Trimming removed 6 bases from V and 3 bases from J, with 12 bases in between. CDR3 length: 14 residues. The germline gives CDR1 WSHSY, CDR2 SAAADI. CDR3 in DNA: TGCGCCAGCAGCCCAGGCGGGGTCTACAATGAGCAGTTCTTC. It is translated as CASSPGGVYNEQFF.

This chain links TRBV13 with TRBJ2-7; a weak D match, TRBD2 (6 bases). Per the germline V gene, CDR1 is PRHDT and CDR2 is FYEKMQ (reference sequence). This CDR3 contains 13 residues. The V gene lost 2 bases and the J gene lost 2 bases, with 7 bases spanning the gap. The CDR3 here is CASSLPGAYEQYF. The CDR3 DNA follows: TGTGCCAGCAGCTTACCGGGGGCCTACGAGCAGTACTTC.

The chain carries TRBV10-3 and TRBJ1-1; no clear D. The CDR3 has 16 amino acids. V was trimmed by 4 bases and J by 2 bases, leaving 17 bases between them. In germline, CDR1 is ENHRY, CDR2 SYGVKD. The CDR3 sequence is CAISGEAPAPNTEAFF. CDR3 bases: TGTGCCATCAGTGGGGAGGCCCCCGCGCCTAACACTGAAGCTTTCTTT.

CDR3 DNA sequence: TGTGCCAGCAGTTACTTGGCAGGGCATCAGCCCCAGCATTTT. This translates into CASSYLAGHQPQHF. The V call is TRBV6-6, the J call TRBJ1-5; perhaps TRBD1 as D (5 bases). V was clipped by 1 base and J by 5 bases, with 9 bases between them. The CDR3 runs to 14 residues. Germline-derived CDR1 and CDR2 are MNHNY and SVGAGI (reference sequence).

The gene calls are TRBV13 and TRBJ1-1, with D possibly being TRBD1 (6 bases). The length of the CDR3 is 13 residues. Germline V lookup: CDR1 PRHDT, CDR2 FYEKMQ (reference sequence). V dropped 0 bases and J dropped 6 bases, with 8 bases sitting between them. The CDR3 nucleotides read TGTGCCAGCAGCTTAGGAGGGGGACCTGAAGCTTTCTTT. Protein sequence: CASSLGGGPEAFF.

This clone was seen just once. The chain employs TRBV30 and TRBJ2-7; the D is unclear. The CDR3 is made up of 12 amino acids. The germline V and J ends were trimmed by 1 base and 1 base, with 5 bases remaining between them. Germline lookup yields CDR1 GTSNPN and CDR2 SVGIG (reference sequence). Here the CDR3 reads CAWSETSYEQYF. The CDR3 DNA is TGTGCCTGGAGTGAAACATCCTACGAGCAGTACTTC.

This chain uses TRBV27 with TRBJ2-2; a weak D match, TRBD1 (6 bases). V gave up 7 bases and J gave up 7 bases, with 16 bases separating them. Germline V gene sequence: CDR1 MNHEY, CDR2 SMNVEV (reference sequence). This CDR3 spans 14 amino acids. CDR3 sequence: CASTGTYKGGELFF. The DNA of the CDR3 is TGTGCCAGCACTGGGACATATAAGGGCGGGGAGCTGTTTTTT.

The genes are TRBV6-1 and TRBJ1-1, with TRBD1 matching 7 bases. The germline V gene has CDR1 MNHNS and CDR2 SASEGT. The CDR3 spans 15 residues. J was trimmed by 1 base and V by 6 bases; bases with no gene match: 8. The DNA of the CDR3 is TGTGCCAGCAGACACCCAAGACAGGGGAACACTGAAGCTTTCTTT. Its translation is CASRHPRQGNTEAFF.

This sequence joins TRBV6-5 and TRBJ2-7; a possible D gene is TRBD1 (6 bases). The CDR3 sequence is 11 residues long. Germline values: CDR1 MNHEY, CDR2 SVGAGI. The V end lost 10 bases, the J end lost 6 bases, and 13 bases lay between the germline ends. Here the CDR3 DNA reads TGTGCCACCAAAACAGGGTCCGAGCAGTACTTC. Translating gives CATKTGSEQYF.

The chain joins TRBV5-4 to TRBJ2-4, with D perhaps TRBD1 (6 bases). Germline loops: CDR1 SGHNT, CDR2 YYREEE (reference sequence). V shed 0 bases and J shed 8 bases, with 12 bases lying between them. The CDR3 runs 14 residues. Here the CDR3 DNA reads TGTGCCAGCAGCTTGGGCCCCCCAGGGGACATTCAGTACTTC. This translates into CASSLGPPGDIQYF.

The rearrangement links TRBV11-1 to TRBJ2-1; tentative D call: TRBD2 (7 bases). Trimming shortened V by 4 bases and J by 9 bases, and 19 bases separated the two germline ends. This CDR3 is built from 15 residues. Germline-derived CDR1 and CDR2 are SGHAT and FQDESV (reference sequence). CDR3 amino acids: CASSSLRGGFGEQFF. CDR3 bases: TGTGCCAGCAGCTCACTGAGGGGGGGCTTTGGTGAGCAGTTCTTC.

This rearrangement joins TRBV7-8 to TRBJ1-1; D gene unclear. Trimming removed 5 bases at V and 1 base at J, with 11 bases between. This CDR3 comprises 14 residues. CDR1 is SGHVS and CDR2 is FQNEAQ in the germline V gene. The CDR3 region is CASSQTPSNTEAFF. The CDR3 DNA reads TGTGCCAGCAGCCAAACACCGTCGAACACTGAAGCTTTCTTT.

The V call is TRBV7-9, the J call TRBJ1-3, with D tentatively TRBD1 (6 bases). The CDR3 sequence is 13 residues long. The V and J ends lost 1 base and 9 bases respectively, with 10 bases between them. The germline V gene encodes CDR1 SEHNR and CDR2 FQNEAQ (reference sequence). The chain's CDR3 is CASSLGSRGTIYF. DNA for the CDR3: TGTGCCAGCAGCTTAGGATCCAGGGGCACCATATATTTT.

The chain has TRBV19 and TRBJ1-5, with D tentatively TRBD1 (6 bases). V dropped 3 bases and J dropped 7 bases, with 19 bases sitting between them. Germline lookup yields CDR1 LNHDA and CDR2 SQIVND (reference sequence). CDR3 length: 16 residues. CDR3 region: CASSIRPGQPTQPQHF. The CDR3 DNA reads TGTGCCAGTAGTATTCGTCCCGGACAGCCTACACAGCCCCAGCATTTT.